One and the same sample provided the 32 T cell receptor beta chains below, sequenced in a study of T cells in localized non-small cell lung cancer. Assay used: immunoSEQ multiplex PCR; TCRdb lists only in-frame clones, some missing. The table has roughly 89,000 clones, roughly 88% seen once; the top ten hold about 4%. The material sequenced was PBMCs, taken before any cancer treatment. Receptor source: a woman between 40 and 69 years old with stage II squamous cell lung carcinoma.

The CDR3 DNA follows: TGTGCCAGCAGTTTGGGACTCATCGCAGATACGCAGTATTTT. Protein: CASSLGLIADTQYF. The chain links TRBV27 to TRBJ2-3, with a possible D match to TRBD2 (6 bases). Germline V lookup: CDR1 MNHEY, CDR2 SMNVEV (reference sequence). CDR3 length: 14 residues. V was pared by 3 bases and J by 4 bases, with 11 bases between.

The chain is built from TRBV6-1 and TRBJ2-2; a weak D match, TRBD2 (5 bases). The germline gives CDR1 MNHNS, CDR2 SASEGT. Trimming took off 5 bases at V and 1 base at J, with 11 bases between the two ends. This CDR3 contains 15 residues. The chain's CDR3 is CASSIVGMNTGELFF. CDR3 DNA sequence: TGTGCCAGCAGTATTGTCGGGATGAACACCGGGGAGCTGTTTTTT.

This chain links TRBV2 with TRBJ1-4, with D unclear. Trimming shortened V by 2 bases and J by 4 bases, and 5 bases separated the two germline ends. The CDR3 runs 13 residues. CDR1 SNHLY and CDR2 FYNNEI come from the germline V gene. The CDR3 DNA sequence: TGTGCCAGCAGTGAACTGCGTAATGAAAAACTGTTTTTT. Amino acids: CASSELRNEKLFF. The full variable domain, with the rest looked up from reference TRBV2 and TRBJ1-4, is EPEVTQTPSHQVTQMGQEVILRCVPISNHLYFYWYRQILGQKVEFLVSFYNNEISEKSEIFDDQFSVERPDGSNFTLKIRSTKLEDSAMYFCASSELRNEKLFFGSGTQLSVL.

The CDR3 nucleotides are TGTGCCAGCAAGGTGGTTCGGGGGGAAGCTTTCTTT. It yields the protein CASKVVRGEAFF. The rearrangement uses TRBV13 and TRBJ1-1, with D possibly being TRBD1 (5 bases). The ends were cut back, 7 bases at V and 8 bases at J, with 14 bases in the middle. The germline V gene has CDR1 PRHDT and CDR2 FYEKMQ (reference sequence). The CDR3 sequence is 12 residues long.

The CDR3 is CASSLVEGLQETQYF. Written as DNA, the CDR3 is TGCGCCAGCAGCTTGGTTGAGGGACTTCAAGAGACCCAGTACTTC. The chain couples TRBV5-1 to TRBJ2-5; weak D call: TRBD2 (6 bases). The germline V and J ends were trimmed by 0 bases and 2 bases, with 11 bases remaining between them. This CDR3 spans 15 amino acids. Germline loops: CDR1 SGHRS, CDR2 YFSETQ.

The rearrangement joins TRBV5-6 to TRBJ1-4; possible D gene TRBD1, 5 bases. V lost 4 bases and J 6 bases, leaving 16 bases between the germline ends. CDR3 length: 15 amino acids. Germline values: CDR1 SGHDT, CDR2 YYEEEE. CDR3 amino acids: CASSMGLPGDEKLFF. CDR3 DNA: TGTGCCAGCAGCATGGGACTACCGGGGGATGAAAAACTGTTTTTT.

V usage is TRBV5-8 and J usage is TRBJ1-5, with a weak D call TRBD1 (5 bases). Germline V gives CDR1 SGHTS, CDR2 YDEGEE. This CDR3 comprises 15 residues. Trimming removed 4 bases at V and 2 bases at J, with 13 bases between. The CDR3 here is CASSRQGEGNQPQHF. The CDR3 coding sequence is TGTGCCAGCAGCCGGCAGGGAGAGGGCAATCAGCCCCAGCATTTT.

The rearrangement uses TRBV6-6 and TRBJ2-7; D is possibly TRBD1 (5 bases). The CDR3 sequence is 13 residues long. CDR1 and CDR2 from the germline V gene are MNHNY and SVGAGI (reference sequence). V lost 6 bases, J lost 6 bases, and 15 bases lay in between. CDR3: CASSRDPGREQYF. CDR3 coding DNA: TGTGCCAGCAGCCGTGATCCAGGGCGCGAGCAGTACTTC.

The chain links TRBV19 to TRBJ2-5; D is possibly TRBD2 (5 bases). Germline V CDR1 and CDR2: LNHDA, SQIVND (reference sequence). V gave up 7 bases and J gave up 5 bases, with 14 bases separating them. There are 13 residues in the CDR3. The CDR3 loop is CASTPRGTETQYF. CDR3 DNA: TGTGCCAGTACCCCCCGGGGTACGGAGACCCAGTACTTC. Drawing the rest from reference TRBV19 and TRBJ2-5, the complete variable domain is DGGITQSPKYLFRKEGQNVTLSCEQNLNHDAMYWYRQDPGQGLRLIYYSQIVNDFQKGDIAEGYSVSREKKESFPLTVTSAQKNPTAFYLCASTPRGTETQYFGPGTRLLVL.

A note on this clone: Other DNA variants within this sample encode the same CDR3. The V and J genes are TRBV6-1 and TRBJ1-6; TRBD1 is a possible D gene (5 bases). This CDR3 spans 14 amino acids. V was trimmed by 4 bases and J by 9 bases, leaving 13 bases between them. CDR1 is MNHNS, CDR2 SASEGT, per germline. CDR3 amino acids: CASSAGPFFSPLHF. The CDR3 DNA follows: TGTGCCAGCAGTGCGGGACCCTTTTTTTCACCCCTCCACTTT.

The chain uses TRBV30 and TRBJ1-4; the D is unclear. The germline CDR1 and CDR2 sequences are GTSNPN and SVGIG (reference sequence). V was cut by 5 bases and J by 7 bases, with 14 bases left in between. This CDR3 has 13 residues. The DNA of the CDR3 is TGTGCCTGGGGCGGGTCCCGGGGTGAAAAACTGTTTTTT. Its protein is CAWGGSRGEKLFF.

Notes on this clone: No DNA is shown, since the ends of the CDR3 on it are uncertain; the CDR3 is the one TCRdb lists. The chain links TRBV29-1 to TRBJ1-1; the DNA was not used to check the table's D call, TRBD1. Inclusive of both ends, the CDR3 amounts to 11 amino acids. Germline V gives CDR1 SQVTM, CDR2 ANQGSEA. CDR3 residues: CSVVGQGATFF.

The chain links TRBV19 to TRBJ1-2; D is ambiguous. The CDR3 runs 12 residues. Trimming removed 3 bases at V and 8 bases at J, with 10 bases between. CDR1 and CDR2 (germline): LNHDA, SQIVND (reference sequence). The CDR3 nucleotides read TGTGCCAGTAGTATCCGGGGAGGGGGCTACACCTTC. It specifies CASSIRGGGYTF.

The CDR3 spells CASDRAKNIQYF. The CDR3 coding sequence is TGTGCCTCGGACAGGGCCAAAAACATTCAGTACTTC. The chain joins TRBV30 to TRBJ2-4, with TRBD1 matching over 7 bases. CDR3 size: 12 residues. V gave up 7 bases and J gave up 1 base; unmatched junction bases: 1. Germline-derived CDR1 and CDR2 are GTSNPN and SVGIG (reference sequence). Together with reference TRBV30 and TRBJ2-4, the CDR3 gives the full variable domain: SQTIHQWPATLVQPVGSPLSLECTVEGTSNPNLYWYRQAAGRGLQLLFYSVGIGQISSEVPQNLSASRPQDRQFILSSKKLLLSDSGFYLCASDRAKNIQYFGAGTRLSVL.

The V gene is TRBV7-2, the J gene TRBJ2-7; perhaps TRBD2 as D (6 bases). This CDR3 has 13 amino acids. Germline V gene lookup returns CDR1 SGHTA and CDR2 FQGNSA. V lost 3 bases and J 7 bases, leaving 13 bases between the germline ends. The chain's CDR3 is CASSLGLTWEQYF. The CDR3, as DNA: TGTGCCAGCAGCTTGGGACTGACGTGGGAGCAGTACTTC.

V usage is TRBV4-2 and J usage is TRBJ2-5; 15 bases are a match to TRBD2. Germline values: CDR1 LGHNA, CDR2 YNFKEQ. This CDR3 spans 17 amino acids. The V and J ends lost 0 bases and 5 bases, in that order; junction bases with no gene match: 4. The CDR3 is CASSQEGLAGGGETQYF. In DNA form, the CDR3 reads TGTGCCAGCAGCCAAGAAGGACTAGCGGGAGGGGGGGAGACCCAGTACTTC.

The chain has TRBV30 and TRBJ2-1; possible D gene TRBD2, 6 bases. V was shortened by 0 bases and J by 5 bases, with 8 bases between the two germline ends. The germline gives CDR1 GTSNPN, CDR2 SVGIG (reference sequence). The CDR3 has 13 amino acids. The CDR3 DNA reads TGTGCCTGGAGTGTGGGACTCAACAATGAGCAGTTCTTC. Amino acid sequence: CAWSVGLNNEQFF.

This chain connects TRBV2 to TRBJ1-5, with D possibly TRBD1 on 6 matching bases. Per germline, CDR1 SNHLY and CDR2 FYNNEI. V was pared by 5 bases and J by 2 bases, with 7 bases between. The CDR3 runs 13 residues. The CDR3 sequence is CASSNRGNQPQHF. The CDR3 nucleotides are TGTGCCAGCAGTAACAGGGGCAATCAGCCCCAGCATTTT.

This chain connects TRBV5-6 to TRBJ1-2; 7 bases are a match to TRBD1. V lost 1 base and J lost 4; bases outside the gene matches: 10. The CDR3 has 16 residues. Germline-derived CDR1 and CDR2 are SGHDT and YYEEEE. CDR3 loop: CASSLKGTGDFYGYTF. CDR3 DNA: TGTGCCAGCAGCTTGAAAGGTACAGGGGACTTCTATGGCTACACCTTC.

CDR3 loop: CAWSRNSLTHLDPGELFF. In DNA, the CDR3 is TGTGCCTGGAGTAGGAACAGTCTAACCCACCTAGACCCCGGGGAGCTGTTTTTT. The J gene is TRBJ2-2, the V gene TRBV30; no definite D call. V lost 2 bases to trimming and J lost 6 bases, with 25 bases between them. CDR3 length: 18 amino acids. The germline V gene has CDR1 GTSNPN and CDR2 SVGIG (reference sequence).

The chain recombines TRBV5-4 with TRBJ1-3; a possible D gene is TRBD1 (5 bases). The germline V gene has CDR1 SGHNT and CDR2 YYREEE (reference sequence). CDR3 size: 14 residues. V was clipped by 9 bases and J by 9 bases, with 22 bases between them. The CDR3 sequence: CATTTGTAYGTIYF. In nucleotides, the CDR3 is TGTGCCACTACAACCGGGACTGCCTACGGCACCATATATTTT.

The V gene is TRBV4-2, the J gene TRBJ2-5; no clear D. CDR3 length: 15 residues. Trimming stripped 0 bases from V and 5 bases from J, with 13 bases between. The germline gives CDR1 LGHNA, CDR2 YNFKEQ. This CDR3 is CASSQDEMRRETQYF. The CDR3 DNA sequence: TGTGCCAGCAGCCAAGATGAAATGAGAAGGGAGACCCAGTACTTC.

The chain combines TRBV5-1 with TRBJ2-3; D possibly corresponds to TRBD2 (6 bases). The V gene's germline CDR1 is SGHRS and CDR2 YFSETQ. CDR3 size: 15 residues. Deletions cut 3 bases from V and 0 bases from J, with 11 bases between. The CDR3 bases are TGCGCCAGCAGCTCGGACTACCTGAGCACAGATACGCAGTATTTT. Protein product: CASSSDYLSTDTQYF. The complete variable domain, with remaining parts taken from reference TRBV5-1 and TRBJ2-3, reads KAGVTQTPRYLIKTRGQQVTLSCSPISGHRSVSWYQQTPGQGLQFLFEYFSETQRNKGNFPGRFSGRQFSNSRSEMNVSTLELGDSALYLCASSSDYLSTDTQYFGPGTRLTVL.

The gene calls are TRBV4-1 and TRBJ2-1; 9 bases map to TRBD2. The length of the CDR3 is 16 residues. The germline gives CDR1 MGHRA, CDR2 YSYEKL. V lost 3 bases, J lost 7 bases, and 10 bases stayed unmatched. The CDR3 coding sequence is TGCGCCAGCAGCCATGGGGGGAGCGGGGGGAGAAATGAGCAGTTCTTC. Its translation is CASSHGGSGGRNEQFF.

The chain recombines TRBV18 with TRBJ1-5; 10 bases line up with TRBD1. Germline CDR1 is KGHSH and CDR2 is LQKENI. Trimming cost V 5 bases and J 5 bases; bases outside gene matches: 3. The CDR3 is made up of 14 amino acids. CDR3: CASSRGQGDQPQHF. In DNA, the CDR3 is TGTGCCAGCTCAAGAGGACAGGGGGATCAGCCCCAGCATTTT.

V gene TRBV6-5 combines with J gene TRBJ1-2; 7 nucleotides line up with TRBD1. CDR3 length: 15 amino acids. The germline gives CDR1 MNHEY, CDR2 SVGAGI. With V trimmed by 6 bases and J by 4 bases, 11 bases remained unmatched. The CDR3 DNA is TGTGCCAGCAGCCCCCTCCCGGGACAGCTCTATGGCTACACCTTC. Protein: CASSPLPGQLYGYTF.

This rearrangement joins TRBV7-8 to TRBJ2-7; D gene unclear. V dropped 3 bases and J dropped 1 base, with 10 bases sitting between them. The CDR3 has 14 residues. Germline CDR1 is SGHVS and CDR2 is FQNEAQ. The chain's CDR3 is CASSFPPWSYEQYF. CDR3 sequence (DNA): TGTGCCAGCAGCTTCCCCCCTTGGTCCTACGAGCAGTACTTC.

The chain combines TRBV18 with TRBJ2-5, with D hard to call. The CDR3 totals 13 residues. CDR1 and CDR2 from the germline V gene are KGHSH and LQKENI. The V and J ends lost 3 bases and 1 base respectively, with 6 bases between them. CDR3 DNA: TGTGCCAGCTCACCTACATTCCAAGAGACCCAGTACTTC. This translates into CASSPTFQETQYF.

This rearrangement joins TRBV6-5 to TRBJ1-1; D call uncertain. Per the germline V gene, CDR1 is MNHEY and CDR2 is SVGAGI. The V end was cut by 2 bases, the J end by 2 bases, with 9 bases between. This CDR3 comprises 14 residues. In nucleotides, the CDR3 is TGTGCCAGCAGTTACCAGCAGATCAACACTGAAGCTTTCTTT. This gives the protein CASSYQQINTEAFF.

CDR3 nucleotide sequence: TGTGCCAGCAGTTACAAGGACAGGTTGATCCCTGAAGCTTTCTTT. It translates to CASSYKDRLIPEAFF. This chain links TRBV6-6 with TRBJ1-1, with TRBD1 identical over 7 bases. Trimming removed 2 bases from V and 6 bases from J; junction bases left unmatched: 9. Per the germline V gene, CDR1 is MNHNY and CDR2 is SVGAGI (reference sequence). CDR3 length: 15 residues.

The chain employs TRBV5-4 and TRBJ2-5; TRBD1 aligns across 8 bases. CDR1 and CDR2 from the germline V gene are SGHNT and YYREEE (reference sequence). The CDR3 length is 16 residues. V lost 1 base to trimming and J lost 4 bases; unmatched junction nucleotides: 9. The CDR3 sequence: CASSLIRGRIVETQYF. The CDR3 region has the DNA TGTGCCAGCAGCTTGATCAGGGGGCGAATCGTAGAGACCCAGTACTTC.

The chain uses TRBV6-4 and TRBJ2-5; 7 positions agree with TRBD1. Germline-derived CDR1 and CDR2 are MRHNA and SNTAGT. Germline trimming cut 0 bases from V and 5 bases from J; bases unmatched to any gene: 18. The CDR3 has 19 amino acids. The CDR3 DNA reads TGTGCCAGCAGTGACTCGATAAAGAAGGGGGCAGAGAATAGGGAGACCCAGTACTTC. Translating gives CASSDSIKKGAENRETQYF.